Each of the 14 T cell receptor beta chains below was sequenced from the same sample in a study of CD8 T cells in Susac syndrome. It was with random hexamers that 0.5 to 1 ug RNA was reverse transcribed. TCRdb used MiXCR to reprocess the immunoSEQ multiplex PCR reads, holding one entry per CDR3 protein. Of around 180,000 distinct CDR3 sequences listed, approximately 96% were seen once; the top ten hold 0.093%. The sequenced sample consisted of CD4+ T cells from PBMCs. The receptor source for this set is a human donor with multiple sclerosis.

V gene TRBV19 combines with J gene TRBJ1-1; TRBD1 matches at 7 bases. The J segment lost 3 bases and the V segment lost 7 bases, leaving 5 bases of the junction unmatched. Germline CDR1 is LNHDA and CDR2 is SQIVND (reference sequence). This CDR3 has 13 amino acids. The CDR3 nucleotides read TGTGCCAGTACCCCGACAGGGTACACTGAAGCTTTCTTT. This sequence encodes CASTPTGYTEAFF.

CDR3 nucleotide sequence: TGCAGCGTCATCCGGGACCCCCGAAGGCAAGAGACCCAGTACTTC. Its protein product is CSVIRDPRRQETQYF. This chain links TRBV29-1 with TRBJ2-5; D assignment may be TRBD1 or TRBD2 (5 bases each). V lost 6 bases and J lost 2, with 19 bases in between. This CDR3 has 15 residues. Germline V gives CDR1 SQVTM, CDR2 ANQGSEA.

CDR3 bases: TGTGCCAGTAGTACAGGACAGTCCACAGATACGCAGTATTTT. It specifies CASSTGQSTDTQYF. The V call is TRBV19, the J call TRBJ2-3; D might be TRBD1 (6 bases). CDR1 and CDR2 (germline): LNHDA, SQIVND (reference sequence). V gave up 4 bases and J gave up 2 bases, with 10 bases separating them. The CDR3 covers 14 residues.

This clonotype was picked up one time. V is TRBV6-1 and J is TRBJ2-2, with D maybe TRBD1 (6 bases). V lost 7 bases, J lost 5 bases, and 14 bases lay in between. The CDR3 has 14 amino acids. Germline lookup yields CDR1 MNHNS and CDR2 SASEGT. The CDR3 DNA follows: TGTGCCAGCAATACAGGGTCATGGACCGGGGAGCTGTTTTTT. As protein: CASNTGSWTGELFF.

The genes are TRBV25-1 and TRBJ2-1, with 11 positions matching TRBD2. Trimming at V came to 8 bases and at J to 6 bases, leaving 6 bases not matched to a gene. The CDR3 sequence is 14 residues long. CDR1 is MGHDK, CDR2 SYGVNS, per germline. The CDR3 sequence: CASGTSGGPNEQFF. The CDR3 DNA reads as TGTGCCAGCGGAACTAGCGGGGGACCCAATGAGCAGTTCTTC. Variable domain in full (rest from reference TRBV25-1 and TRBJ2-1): EADIYQTPRYLVIGTGKKITLECSQTMGHDKMYWYQQDPGMELHLIHYSYGVNSTEKGDLSSESTVSRIRTEHFPLTLESARPSHTSQYLCASGTSGGPNEQFFGPGTRLTVL.

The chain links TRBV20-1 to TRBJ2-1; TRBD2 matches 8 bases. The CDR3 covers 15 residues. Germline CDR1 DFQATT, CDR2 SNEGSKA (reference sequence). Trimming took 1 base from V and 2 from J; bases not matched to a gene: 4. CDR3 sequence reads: CSARAAGGAYNEQFF. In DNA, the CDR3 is TGCAGTGCTAGAGCGGCGGGGGGAGCCTACAATGAGCAGTTCTTC.

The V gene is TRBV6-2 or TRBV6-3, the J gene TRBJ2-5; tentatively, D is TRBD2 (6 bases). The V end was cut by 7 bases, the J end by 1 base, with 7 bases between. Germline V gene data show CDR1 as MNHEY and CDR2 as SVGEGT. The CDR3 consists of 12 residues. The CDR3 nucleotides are TGTGCCAGCACGACTAGCCAAGAGACCCAGTACTTC. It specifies CASTTSQETQYF.

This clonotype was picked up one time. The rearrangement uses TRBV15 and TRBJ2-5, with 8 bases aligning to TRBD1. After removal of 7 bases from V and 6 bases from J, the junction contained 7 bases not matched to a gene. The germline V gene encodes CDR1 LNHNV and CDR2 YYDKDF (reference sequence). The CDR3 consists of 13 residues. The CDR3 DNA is TGTGCCACCAACCTCCAGGGGGCTCAGACCCAGTACTTC. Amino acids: CATNLQGAQTQYF. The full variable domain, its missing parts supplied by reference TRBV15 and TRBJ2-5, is DAMVIQNPRYQVTQFGKPVTLSCSQTLNHNVMYWYQQKSSQAPKLLFHYYDKDFNNEADTPDNFQSRRPNTSFCFLDIRSPGLGDTAMYLCATNLQGAQTQYFGPGTRLLVL.

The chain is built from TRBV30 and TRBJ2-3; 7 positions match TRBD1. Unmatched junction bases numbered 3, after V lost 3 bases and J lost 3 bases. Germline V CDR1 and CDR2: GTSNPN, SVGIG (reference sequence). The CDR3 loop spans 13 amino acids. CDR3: CAWRTGLTDTQYF. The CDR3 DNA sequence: TGTGCCTGGAGGACAGGGTTGACAGATACGCAGTATTTT.

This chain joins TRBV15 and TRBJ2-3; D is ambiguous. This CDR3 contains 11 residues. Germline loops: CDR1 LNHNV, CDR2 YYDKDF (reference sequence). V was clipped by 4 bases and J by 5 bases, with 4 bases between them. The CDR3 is CATSTGDTQYF. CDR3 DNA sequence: TGTGCCACCAGCACCGGAGATACGCAGTATTTT.

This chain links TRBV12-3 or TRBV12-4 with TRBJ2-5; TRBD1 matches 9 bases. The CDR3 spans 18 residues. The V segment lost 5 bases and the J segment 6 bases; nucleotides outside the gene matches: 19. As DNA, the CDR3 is TGTGCCAGCAGTCCTAGGATCGCTCGGGACAGGGAAAGTAAGACCCAGTACTTC. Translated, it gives CASSPRIARDRESKTQYF.

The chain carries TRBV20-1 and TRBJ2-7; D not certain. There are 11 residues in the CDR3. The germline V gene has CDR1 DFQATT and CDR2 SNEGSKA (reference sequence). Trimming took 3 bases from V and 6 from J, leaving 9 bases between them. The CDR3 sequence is CSASPQFEQYF. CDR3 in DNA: TGCAGTGCTAGCCCCCAGTTCGAGCAGTACTTC.

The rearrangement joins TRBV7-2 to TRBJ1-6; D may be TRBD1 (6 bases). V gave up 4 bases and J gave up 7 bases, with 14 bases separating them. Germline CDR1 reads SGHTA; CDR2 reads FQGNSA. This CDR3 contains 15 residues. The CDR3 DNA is TGTGCCAGCAGCTCCCGGGACACCTTCAATTCACCCCTCCACTTT. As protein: CASSSRDTFNSPLHF.

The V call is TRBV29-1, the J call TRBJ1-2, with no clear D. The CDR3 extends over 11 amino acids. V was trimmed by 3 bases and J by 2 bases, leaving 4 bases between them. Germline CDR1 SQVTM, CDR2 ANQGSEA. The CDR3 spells CSVEPNYGYTF. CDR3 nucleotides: TGCAGCGTTGAGCCCAACTATGGCTACACCTTC.